These T cell receptor beta chains were read from a single sample in a study of monozygotic twins with inflammatory bowel disease. TCRdb reanalyzed the 5' RACE reads and collapses them to one entry per CDR3 protein, without DNA. The table lists around 450,000 distinct CDR3 sequences. The source material was blood. These receptor sequences come from a human donor with ulcerative colitis or Crohn's disease, or a healthy co-twin of an affected twin (not recorded which). CDR3s include the opening cysteine and the closing phenylalanine or tryptophan.

>TRBJ1-2|TRBV7-9
CASSLAGERNGYTF
>TRBJ2-3|TRBV20-1
CSAPRGSASTDTQYF
>TRBJ2-7|TRBV5-6
CASSLSLSELDFSYEQYF
>TRBJ1-4|TRBV19
CASSMGITTNEKLFF
>TRBJ1-1|TRBV10-3
CAISEIQGVDLAEAFF
>TRBJ1-4|TRBV7-2
CASSDGTAEKLFF
>TRBJ1-5|TRBV12-3/TRBV12-4
CASMRTGGNNQPQHF
>TRBJ2-3|TRBV12-5
CASDEGGADTQYF
>TRBJ2-1|TRBV5-1
CASSLSSGRGTYNEQFF
>TRBJ2-7|TRBV6-5
CASSYSISNNEQYF
>TRBJ2-3|TRBV7-7
CASSPTLGRETDTQYF
>TRBJ2-3|TRBV9
CASSPIRGYSTDTQYF
>TRBJ2-2|TRBV7-2
CASSRQGAENTGELFF
>TRBJ2-3|TRBV25-1
CASSESGGSTDTQYF
>TRBJ1-2|TRBV4-1
CASSRSEQGGSYGYTF
>TRBJ2-5|TRBV6-5
CASSYRGLDQETQYF
>TRBJ2-3|TRBV9
CASSVGTSGRDTDTQYF
>TRBJ2-3|TRBV7-2
CASSLGTVGSDTQYF
>TRBJ2-7|TRBV5-1
CASSWLGTSGNSYEQYF
>TRBJ1-1|TRBV3-1
CASSQESIGRTFF
>TRBJ2-5|TRBV6-1
CASSPLAGGLRETQYF
>TRBJ1-2|TRBV3-1
CASSHPYPTGNNYGYTF
>TRBJ2-5|TRBV5-4
CASSLAAVEETQYF
>TRBJ2-1|TRBV6-2/TRBV6-3
CASRLGLVAYNEQFF
>TRBJ2-2|TRBV19
CASSIETSNTGELFF
>TRBJ2-5|TRBV19
CASNPTGQETQYF
>TRBJ1-5|TRBV7-9
CASSQGGQGHQPQHF
>TRBJ2-7|TRBV7-2
CASSLVGHPYEQYF